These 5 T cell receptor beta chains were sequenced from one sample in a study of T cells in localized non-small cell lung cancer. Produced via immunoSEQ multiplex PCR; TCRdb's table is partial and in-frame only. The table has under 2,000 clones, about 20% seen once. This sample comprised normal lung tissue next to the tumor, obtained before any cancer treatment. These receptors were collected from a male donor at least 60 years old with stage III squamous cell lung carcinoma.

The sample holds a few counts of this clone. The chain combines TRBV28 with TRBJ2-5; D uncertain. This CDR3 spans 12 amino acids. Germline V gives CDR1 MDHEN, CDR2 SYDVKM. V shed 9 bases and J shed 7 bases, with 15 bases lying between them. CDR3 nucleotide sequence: TGTGCCAGTACCCCCATGAGAGGGACCCAGTACTTC. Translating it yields CASTPMRGTQYF.

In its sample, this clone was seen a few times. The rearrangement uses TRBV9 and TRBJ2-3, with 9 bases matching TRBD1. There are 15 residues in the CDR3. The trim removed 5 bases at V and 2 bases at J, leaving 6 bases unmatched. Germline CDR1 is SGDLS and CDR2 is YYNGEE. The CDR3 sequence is CASSSRDRATDTQYF. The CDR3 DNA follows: TGTGCCAGCAGTTCCCGGGACAGGGCCACAGATACGCAGTATTTT.

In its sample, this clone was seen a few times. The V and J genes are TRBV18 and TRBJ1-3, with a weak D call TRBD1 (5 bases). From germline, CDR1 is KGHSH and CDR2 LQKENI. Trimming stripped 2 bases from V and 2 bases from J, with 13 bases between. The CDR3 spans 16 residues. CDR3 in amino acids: CASSPEQVGTGNTIYF. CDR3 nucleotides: TGTGCCAGCTCACCAGAACAGGTTGGGACTGGAAACACCATATATTTT. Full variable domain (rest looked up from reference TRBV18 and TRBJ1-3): NAGVMQNPRHLVRRRGQEARLRCSPMKGHSHVYWYRQLPEEGLKFMVYLQKENIIDESGMPKERFSAEFPKEGPSILRIQQVVRGDSAAYFCASSPEQVGTGNTIYFGEGSWLTVV.

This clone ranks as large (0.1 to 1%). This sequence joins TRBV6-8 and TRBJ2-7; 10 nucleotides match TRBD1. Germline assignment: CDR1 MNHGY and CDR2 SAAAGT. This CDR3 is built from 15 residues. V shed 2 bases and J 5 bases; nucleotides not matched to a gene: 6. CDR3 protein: CASSYEGQGLNEQYF. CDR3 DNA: TGTGCCAGCAGTTACGAGGGACAGGGGTTAAACGAGCAGTACTTC.

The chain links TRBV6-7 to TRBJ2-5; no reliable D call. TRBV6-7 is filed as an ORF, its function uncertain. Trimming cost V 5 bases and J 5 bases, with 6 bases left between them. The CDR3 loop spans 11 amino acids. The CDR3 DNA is TGTGCCAGCAGTGATTGGGAGACCCAGTACTTC. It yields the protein CASSDWETQYF.